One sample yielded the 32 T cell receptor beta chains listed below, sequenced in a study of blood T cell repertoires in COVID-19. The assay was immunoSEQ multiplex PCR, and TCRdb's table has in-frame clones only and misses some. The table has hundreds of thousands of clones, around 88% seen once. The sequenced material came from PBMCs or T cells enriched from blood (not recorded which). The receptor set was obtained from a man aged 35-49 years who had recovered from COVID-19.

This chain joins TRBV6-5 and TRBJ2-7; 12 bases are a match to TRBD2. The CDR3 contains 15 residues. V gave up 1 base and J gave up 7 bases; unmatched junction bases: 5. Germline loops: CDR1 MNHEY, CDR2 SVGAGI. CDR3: CASSYWLAGGREQYF. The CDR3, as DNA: TGTGCCAGCAGTTACTGGCTAGCGGGAGGGAGAGAGCAGTACTTC.

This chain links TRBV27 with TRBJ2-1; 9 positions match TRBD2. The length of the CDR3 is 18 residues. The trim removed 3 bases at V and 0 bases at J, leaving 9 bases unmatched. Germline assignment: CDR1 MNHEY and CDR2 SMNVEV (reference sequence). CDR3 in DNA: TGTGCCAGCAGTTTCTATGCGGGGGGGCCCGGCTCCTACAATGAGCAGTTCTTC. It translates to CASSFYAGGPGSYNEQFF.

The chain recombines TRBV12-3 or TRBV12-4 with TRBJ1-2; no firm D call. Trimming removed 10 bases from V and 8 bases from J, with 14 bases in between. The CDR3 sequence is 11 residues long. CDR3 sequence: CATSVGLGYTF. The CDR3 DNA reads TGTGCCACCTCGGTCGGTTTGGGCTACACCTTC.

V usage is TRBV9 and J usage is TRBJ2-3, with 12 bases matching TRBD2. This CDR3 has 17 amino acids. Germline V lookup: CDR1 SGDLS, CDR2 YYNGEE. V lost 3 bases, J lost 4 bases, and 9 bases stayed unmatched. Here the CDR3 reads CASSGLAGAKGADTQYF. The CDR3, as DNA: TGTGCCAGCAGCGGACTAGCGGGAGCAAAAGGCGCAGATACGCAGTATTTT.

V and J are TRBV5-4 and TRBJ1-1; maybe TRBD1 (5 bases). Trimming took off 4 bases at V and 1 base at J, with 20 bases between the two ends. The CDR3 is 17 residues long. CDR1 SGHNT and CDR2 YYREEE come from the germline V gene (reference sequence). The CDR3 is CASSPGGSWVRNTEAFF. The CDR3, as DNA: TGTGCCAGCAGCCCGGGGGGGAGTTGGGTCAGGAACACTGAAGCTTTCTTT.

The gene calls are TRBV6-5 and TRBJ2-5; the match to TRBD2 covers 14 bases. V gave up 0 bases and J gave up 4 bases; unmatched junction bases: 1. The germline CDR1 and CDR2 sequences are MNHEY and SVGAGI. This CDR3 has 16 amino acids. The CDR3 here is CASSYSGTSGRETQYF. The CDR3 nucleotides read TGTGCCAGCAGTTACTCCGGGACTAGCGGGAGAGAGACCCAGTACTTC.

The CDR3 is CASSVRLAGGQETQYF. The CDR3 DNA follows: TGTGCCAGCAGCGTCCGACTAGCGGGGGGCCAAGAGACCCAGTACTTC. The chain recombines TRBV7-9 with TRBJ2-5, with 13 positions matching TRBD2. Germline CDR1 reads SEHNR; CDR2 reads FQNEAQ (reference sequence). V was clipped by 5 bases and J by 1 base; unmatched bases: 4. This CDR3 contains 16 residues.

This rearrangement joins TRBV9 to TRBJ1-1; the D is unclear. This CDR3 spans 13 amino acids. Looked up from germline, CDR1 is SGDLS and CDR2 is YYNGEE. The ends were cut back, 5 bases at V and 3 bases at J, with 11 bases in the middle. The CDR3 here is CASSPRGDTEAFF. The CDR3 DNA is TGTGCCAGCAGTCCTCGCGGCGACACTGAAGCTTTCTTT.

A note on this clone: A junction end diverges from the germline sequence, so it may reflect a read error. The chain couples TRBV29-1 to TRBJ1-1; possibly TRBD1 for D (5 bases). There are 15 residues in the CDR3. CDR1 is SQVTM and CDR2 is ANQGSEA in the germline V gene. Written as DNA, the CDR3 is TGCAGCGTCTGGGGGGGAGCGGGCGCGAACATTGAAGCTTTCTTT. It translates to CSVWGGAGANIEAFF.

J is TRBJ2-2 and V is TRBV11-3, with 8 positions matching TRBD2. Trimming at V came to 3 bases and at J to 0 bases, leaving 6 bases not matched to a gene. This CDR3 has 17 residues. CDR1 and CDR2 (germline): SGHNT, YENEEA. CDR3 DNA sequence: TGTGCCAGCAGCTTTTCCGCGGGGGGAACGAACACCGGGGAGCTGTTTTTT. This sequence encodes CASSFSAGGTNTGELFF. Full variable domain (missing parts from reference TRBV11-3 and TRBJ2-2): EAGVVQSPRYKIIEKKQPVAFWCNPISGHNTLYWYLQNLGQGPELLIRYENEEAVDDSQLPKDRFSAERLKGVDSTLKIQPAELGDSAVYLCASSFSAGGTNTGELFFGEGSRLTVL.

The DNA for the CDR3 is TGTGCCAGCAGCTCTAGACCCGGGACAGGGAACACCGGGGAGCTGTTTTTT. This translates into CASSSRPGTGNTGELFF. The chain combines TRBV11-3 with TRBJ2-2; 8 nucleotides match TRBD1. V was pared by 4 bases and J by 1 base, with 8 bases of the junction left unmatched. This CDR3 has 17 residues. Germline loops: CDR1 SGHNT, CDR2 YENEEA.

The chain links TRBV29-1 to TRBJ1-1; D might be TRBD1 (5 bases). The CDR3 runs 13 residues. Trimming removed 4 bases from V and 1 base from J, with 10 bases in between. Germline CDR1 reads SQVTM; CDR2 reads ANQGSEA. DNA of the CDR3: TGCAGCGTTGCGGACAAGTGGAACACTGAAGCTTTCTTT. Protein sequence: CSVADKWNTEAFF.

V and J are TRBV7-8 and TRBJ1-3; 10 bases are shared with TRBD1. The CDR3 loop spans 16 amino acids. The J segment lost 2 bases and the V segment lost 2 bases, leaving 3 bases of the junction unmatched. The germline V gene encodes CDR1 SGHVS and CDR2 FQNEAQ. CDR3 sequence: CASSLLGQGTGNTIYF. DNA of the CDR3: TGTGCCAGCAGCTTACTGGGACAGGGGACTGGAAACACCATATATTTT.

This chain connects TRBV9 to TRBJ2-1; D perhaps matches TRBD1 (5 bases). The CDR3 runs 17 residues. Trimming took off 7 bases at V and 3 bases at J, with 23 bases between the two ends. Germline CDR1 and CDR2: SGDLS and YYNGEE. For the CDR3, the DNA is TGTGCCAGCGGCGCTCCTCAAACTTTTACAGGCTACAATGAGCAGTTCTTC. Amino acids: CASGAPQTFTGYNEQFF.

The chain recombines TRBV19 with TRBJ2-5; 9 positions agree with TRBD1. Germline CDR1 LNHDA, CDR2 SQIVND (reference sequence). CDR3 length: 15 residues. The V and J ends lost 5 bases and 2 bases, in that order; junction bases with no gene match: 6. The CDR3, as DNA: TGTGCCAGTAGTGACCCAGACAGGGGGCAAGAGACCCAGTACTTC. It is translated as CASSDPDRGQETQYF.

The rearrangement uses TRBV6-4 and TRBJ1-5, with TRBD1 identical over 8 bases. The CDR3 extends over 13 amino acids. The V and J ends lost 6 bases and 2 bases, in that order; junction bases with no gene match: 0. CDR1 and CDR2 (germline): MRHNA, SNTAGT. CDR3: CASRGQGNQPQHF. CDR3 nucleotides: TGTGCCAGCAGGGGACAGGGCAATCAGCCCCAGCATTTT.

Here the CDR3 reads CASSLNSPYEQYF. The CDR3 bases are TGTGCCAGCAGCTTAAACTCCCCCTACGAGCAGTACTTC. The chain joins TRBV7-8 to TRBJ2-7; D not certain. The ends were cut back, 2 bases at V and 2 bases at J, with 7 bases in the middle. Germline V gives CDR1 SGHVS, CDR2 FQNEAQ. The CDR3 runs to 13 residues.

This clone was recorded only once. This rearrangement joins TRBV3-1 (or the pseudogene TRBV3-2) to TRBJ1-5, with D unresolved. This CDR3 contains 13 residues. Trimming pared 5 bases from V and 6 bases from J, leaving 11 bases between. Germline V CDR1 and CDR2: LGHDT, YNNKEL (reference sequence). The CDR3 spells CASSSRGSQPQHF. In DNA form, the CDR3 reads TGTGCCAGCAGCTCCCGTGGTAGTCAGCCCCAGCATTTT.

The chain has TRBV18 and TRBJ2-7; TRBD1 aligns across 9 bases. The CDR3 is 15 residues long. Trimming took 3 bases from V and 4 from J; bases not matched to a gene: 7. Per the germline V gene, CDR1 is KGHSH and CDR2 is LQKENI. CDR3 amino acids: CASSPPGTGRYEQYF. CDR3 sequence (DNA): TGTGCCAGCTCACCTCCCGGGACAGGGAGGTACGAGCAGTACTTC.

CDR3 nucleotides: TGTGCCAGCTCAACCTCACGAGGGGAGACCCAGTACTTC. Amino acids: CASSTSRGETQYF. The chain is built from TRBV18 and TRBJ2-5; possible D gene TRBD2, 5 bases. The CDR3 is 13 residues long. Between the trimmed V and J ends, which lost 5 bases and 5 bases, there was a span of 12 bases. Germline V lookup: CDR1 KGHSH, CDR2 LQKENI.

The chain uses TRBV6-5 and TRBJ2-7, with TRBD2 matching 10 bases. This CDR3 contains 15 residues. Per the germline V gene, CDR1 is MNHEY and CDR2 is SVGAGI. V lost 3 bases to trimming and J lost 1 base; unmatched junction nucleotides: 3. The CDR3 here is CASSYQTSGSYEQYF. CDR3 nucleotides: TGTGCCAGCAGTTATCAGACTAGCGGGTCCTACGAGCAGTACTTC.

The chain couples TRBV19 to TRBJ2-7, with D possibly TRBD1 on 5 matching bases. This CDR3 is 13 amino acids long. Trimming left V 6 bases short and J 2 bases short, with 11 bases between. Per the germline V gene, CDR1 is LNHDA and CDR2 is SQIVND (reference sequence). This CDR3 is CASSLGVAYEQYF. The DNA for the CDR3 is TGTGCCAGTAGCCTAGGGGTGGCCTACGAGCAGTACTTC.

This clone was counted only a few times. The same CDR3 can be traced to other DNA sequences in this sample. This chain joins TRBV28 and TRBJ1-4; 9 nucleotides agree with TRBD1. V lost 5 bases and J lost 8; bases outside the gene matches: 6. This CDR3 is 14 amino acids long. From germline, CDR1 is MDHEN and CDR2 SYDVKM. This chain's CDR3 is CASSVTGGWEKLFF. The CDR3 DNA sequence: TGTGCCAGCAGTGTTACAGGGGGCTGGGAAAAACTGTTTTTT.

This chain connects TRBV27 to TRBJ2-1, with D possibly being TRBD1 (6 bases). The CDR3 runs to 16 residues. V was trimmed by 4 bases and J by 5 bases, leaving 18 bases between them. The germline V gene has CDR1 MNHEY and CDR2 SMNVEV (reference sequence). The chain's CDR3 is CASSSPTGWENNEQFF. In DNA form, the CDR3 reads TGTGCCAGCAGTTCACCTACAGGGTGGGAAAACAATGAGCAGTTCTTC.

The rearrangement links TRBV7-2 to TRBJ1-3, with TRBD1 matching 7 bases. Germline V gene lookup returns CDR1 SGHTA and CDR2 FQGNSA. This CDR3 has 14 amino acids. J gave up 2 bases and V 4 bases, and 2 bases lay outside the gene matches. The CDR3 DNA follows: TGTGCCAGCAGCTGGACAGGAGCTGGAAACACCATATATTTT. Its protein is CASSWTGAGNTIYF.

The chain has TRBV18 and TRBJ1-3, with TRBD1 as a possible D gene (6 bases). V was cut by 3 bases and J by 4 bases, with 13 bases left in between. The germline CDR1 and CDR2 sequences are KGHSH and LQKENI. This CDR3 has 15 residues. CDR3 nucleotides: TGTGCCAGCTCACCTCAAGGGGGTCGCGGAAACACCATATATTTT. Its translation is CASSPQGGRGNTIYF.

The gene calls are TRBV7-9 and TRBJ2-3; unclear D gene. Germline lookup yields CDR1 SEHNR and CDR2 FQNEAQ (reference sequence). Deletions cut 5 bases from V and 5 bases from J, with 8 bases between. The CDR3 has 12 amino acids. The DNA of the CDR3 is TGTGCCAGCAGCCCGGTTGGAGATACGCAGTATTTT. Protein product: CASSPVGDTQYF.

CDR3 amino acids: CAWSQGLAGGEQYF. DNA for the CDR3: TGTGCCTGGAGCCAGGGTCTAGCGGGGGGGGAGCAGTACTTC. This chain joins TRBV30 and TRBJ2-7; 12 positions agree with TRBD2. V lost 3 bases to trimming and J lost 7 bases; unmatched junction nucleotides: 7. Germline V gene sequence: CDR1 GTSNPN, CDR2 SVGIG (reference sequence). This CDR3 region has 14 residues. The full variable domain, with the rest looked up from reference TRBV30 and TRBJ2-7, is SQTIHQWPATLVQPVGSPLSLECTVEGTSNPNLYWYRQAAGRGLQLLFYSVGIGQISSEVPQNLSASRPQDRQFILSSKKLLLSDSGFYLCAWSQGLAGGEQYFGPGTRLTVT.

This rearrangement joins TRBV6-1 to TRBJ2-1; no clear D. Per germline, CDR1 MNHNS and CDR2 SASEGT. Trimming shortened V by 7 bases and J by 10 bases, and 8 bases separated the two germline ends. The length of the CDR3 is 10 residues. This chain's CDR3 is CASKTTEQFF. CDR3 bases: TGTGCCAGCAAAACAACGGAGCAGTTCTTC.

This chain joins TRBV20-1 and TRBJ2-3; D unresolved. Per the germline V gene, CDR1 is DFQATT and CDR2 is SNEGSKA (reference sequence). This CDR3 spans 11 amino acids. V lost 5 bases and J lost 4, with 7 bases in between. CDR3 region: CSALVADTQYF. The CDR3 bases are TGCAGTGCTCTCGTTGCAGATACGCAGTATTTT.

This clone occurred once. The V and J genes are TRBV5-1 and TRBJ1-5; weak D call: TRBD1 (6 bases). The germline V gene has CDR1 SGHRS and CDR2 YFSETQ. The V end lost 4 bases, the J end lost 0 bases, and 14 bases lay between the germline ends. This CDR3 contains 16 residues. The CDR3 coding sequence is TGCGCCAGCAGCAGAGGACAGCTAGATAGCAATCAGCCCCAGCATTTT. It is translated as CASSRGQLDSNQPQHF.

The CDR3 protein is CASSPLSGRKDEQFF. As DNA, the CDR3 is TGTGCCAGCAGCCCCCTTAGCGGGAGGAAAGATGAGCAGTTCTTC. The J gene is TRBJ2-1, the V gene TRBV7-3, with TRBD2 matching over 10 bases. The CDR3 covers 15 residues. The V segment lost 5 bases and the J segment 8 bases; nucleotides outside the gene matches: 9. Germline loops: CDR1 SGHTA, CDR2 FQGTGA.